This TCR beta chain was sequenced in a study of T cells in Graves' hyperthyroidism and ophthalmopathy. Trimming removed 0 bases from V and 8 bases from J, with 16 bases in between. Per the germline V gene, CDR1 is LGHNA and CDR2 is YNFKEQ. The CDR3 runs 15 residues. RNA transcripts were the template for amplifying TCR beta CDR3 regions. The study used the HTBI primer set for a first-round RT-PCR of the TCR CDR3. TCRdb re-analysed the multiplex PCR reads in MiXCR, keeping a single row per CDR3 protein. Of some 370,000 distinct CDR3 sequences listed, 11% to 15% were seen once; the top ten hold around 27%.

The sequence came from a man over 45 with Graves' ophthalmopathy. Sample: blood. The rearrangement uses TRBV4-2 and TRBJ1-1, with unresolved D. The CDR3 protein is CASSQDDGLNGEAFF. CDR3 DNA: TGTGCCAGCAGCCAAGATGACGGGTTAAACGGCGAAGCTTTCTTT.